This T cell receptor beta chain was documented in a study of T cells in Graves' hyperthyroidism and ophthalmopathy (dated by TCRdb to the late 2010s). General notes on the study: Peripheral blood samples were taken at the time of initial diagnosis, prior to any treatment. To identify distinguishing TCR V-J signatures, a discovery cohort of 100 or so patients was used, comprising 40 to 45 with Graves' ophthalmopathy and about 59 with stable Graves' hyperthyroidism. Prospective prediction of ophthalmopathy was tested in an independent validation cohort consisting of roughly 20 hyperthyroidism patients and approximately 16 patients who later progressed to ophthalmopathy. The roughly 91 discovery patients were randomly split 7:3 into training and test sets. In addition, the study compared T-cell repertoires in thyroid tissue and in blood from several Graves' hyperthyroidism patients. Once sampling was done, hyperthyroidism patients were given methimazole at a starting dose of 30 mg daily, whereas ophthalmopathy patients were given high-dose intravenous methylprednisolone. TCR Vbeta CDR3 sequencing of some 140 peripheral blood samples (roughly 43 ophthalmopathy, about 80 hyperthyroidism and roughly 17 progressor patients) is reported in the paper. What the authors observed across the whole study: A 13 V-J signature model separated ophthalmopathy from stable hyperthyroidism, with just over 85% sensitivity and about 81% specificity in cross-validation and 80%/75% in testing. In validation, the model predicted progression to ophthalmopathy a median of about 6.8 months before onset, with about 71% sensitivity and roughly 72% specificity. Sample size was not statistically predetermined, and blinding of investigators to group allocation was not performed. Most expanded thyroid clonotypes (frequency above 0.001) were also found in blood, which suggests that blood repertoires may mirror thyroid immune responses.

A note on this clonotype: The antigen it binds to is not known. A much larger clone lies a single base off, so this may be a read error.

The TCR beta CDR3 regions were amplified from the RNA transcripts. For the first round of RT-PCR on the TCR CDR3, the HTBI primer set was used together with the Qiagen OneStep RT-PCR kit. The libraries were constructed in a second round of multiplex PCR and then size-selected and purified. Paired-end sequencing of the libraries was performed with 100 bp reads on an Illumina HiSeq2000. The authors' pipeline ran thus. SOAPnuke was used to process the raw data, throwing out any read that contained adapters or uncalled bases, had a mean Phred below 15, or lacked an exact constant-primer or identifier match. COPE v1.2.5 was used to merge high-quality paired reads, and clonotypes were defined as unique nucleotide sequences. MiTCR v1.1 was used to align clonotypes to the IMGT TRBV, TRBD and TRBJ reference segments. Analysis was restricted to V-J combinations with a frequency above 0.0001, which covered 98% to 99.2% of repertoires. A TCS score was defined as the ratio between F50 (clonal expansion) and ExV (chaos), using BLOSUM62-based TCRdist between CDR3 peptides within each V-J. Welch's t-statistics and random forest reduced fewer than 600 V-J features to roughly 13, which were used in a naive Bayes classifier (R e1071). The public reads were reanalyzed by TCRdb: fastp trimming at Q25, MiXCR alignment, in-frame beta chains only. When rows share a CDR3 protein, they turn into one entry using the most common DNA and genes. TCRdb assigned the V and J calls; the authors' analysis was not used. This sample is represented by roughly 640,000 distinct CDR3 sequences; approximately 15% of them were singletons. Less than 3.5% of the sample lies in the top ten.

Moderately to severely active disease, a Clinical Activity Score of at least 3, a NOSPECS grade of at least 4, and a duration under 3 months were present in ophthalmopathy patients. Any patient with an uncontrolled infection, another autoimmune disease, pregnancy or lactation was excluded. Clinical symptoms, serum thyroxine and TRAb, thyroid ultrasound, and orbital computed tomography formed the basis for the diagnoses. Ficoll-Paque density gradient centrifugation was used to isolate PBMCs from around 9.1 ml of fresh peripheral blood. Total RNA was extracted using Trizol reagent, and RNA quality was assessed on an Agilent 2100 Bioanalyzer. The clonotype comes from a woman in her thirties or forties with Graves' ophthalmopathy. The source material was blood.

The CDR3 region reads CASSPPDLTREWYF. The sequenced DNA is TGTGCCAGCAGCCCACCCGACCTGACCAGAGAATGGTACTTC. The rearrangement joined TRBV7-9 to TRBJ2-4; the D gene cannot be resolved reliably. At the junction V is shortened by 5 bases and J by 15 bases, with 23 bases in between. The germline V gene (reference sequence) yields SEHNR for CDR1 and FQNEAQ for CDR2. Taken from cysteine to phenylalanine, the CDR3 has 14 residues. The kept DNA is CDR3 alone, 42 bases in frame from the first base.